These 6 T cell receptor beta chains came from one sample sequenced in a study of PD-L1 blockade in urothelial cancer. Method: immunoSEQ multiplex PCR; TCRdb's copy keeps in-frame clones and lacks some. The table lists tens of thousands of clones, under 90% of them singletons. The sequencing here drew on PBMCs, taken around atezolizumab (anti-PD-L1) treatment. These receptors all stem from a man in his 70s with urothelial cancer.

This chain joins TRBV11-2 and TRBJ2-3; D unresolved. V lost 5 bases, J lost 7 bases, and 19 bases lay in between. Germline CDR1 SGHAT, CDR2 FQNNGV. This CDR3 comprises 15 residues. The CDR3 reads CASSVRSLPANTQYF. CDR3 in DNA: TGTGCCAGCAGCGTACGGAGTCTTCCCGCTAATACGCAGTATTTT.

The chain couples TRBV27 to TRBJ1-5; 7 bases are a match to TRBD1. The J segment lost 11 bases and the V segment lost 1 base, leaving 14 bases of the junction unmatched. Germline CDR1 is MNHEY and CDR2 is SMNVEV (reference sequence). This CDR3 comprises 16 residues. The CDR3 region is CASSLYGAGGSKAQHF. CDR3 DNA sequence: TGTGCCAGCAGTTTATATGGGGCAGGGGGTTCTAAAGCCCAGCATTTT.

The V call is TRBV28, the J call TRBJ1-5; D not resolved. Germline V lookup: CDR1 MDHEN, CDR2 SYDVKM. This CDR3 region has 12 residues. V gave up 8 bases and J gave up 4 bases, with 9 bases separating them. In DNA form, the CDR3 reads TGTGCCAGCGGGGAGCTTAATCAGCCCCAGCATTTT. Translating gives CASGELNQPQHF.

The V gene is TRBV9, the J gene TRBJ2-7, with 8 bases lining up with TRBD2. After removal of 4 bases from V and 6 bases from J, the junction contained 6 bases not matched to a gene. Germline lookup yields CDR1 SGDLS and CDR2 YYNGEE. The CDR3 length is 13 residues. CDR3: CASSPPGGIEQYF. The CDR3 bases are TGTGCCAGCAGCCCTCCGGGGGGGATCGAGCAGTACTTC.

V and J are TRBV5-1 and TRBJ2-5, with TRBD2 matching 8 bases. The V gene's germline CDR1 is SGHRS and CDR2 YFSETQ. J gave up 2 bases and V 4 bases, and 7 bases lay outside the gene matches. The length of the CDR3 is 15 residues. The CDR3 sequence: CASSILTSGQETQYF. CDR3 nucleotide sequence: TGCGCCAGCAGCATACTAACTAGCGGTCAAGAGACCCAGTACTTC.

In this sample, this clone is medium-sized. V usage is TRBV6-1 and J usage is TRBJ2-1; the D is unclear. This CDR3 is 15 amino acids long. CDR1 is MNHNS, CDR2 SASEGT, per germline. With 1 base removed from V and 4 bases from J, the gap between germline ends came to 11 bases. The CDR3 region has the DNA TGTGCCAGCAGTGAAGAGGCAGGTTCGTACAATGAGCAGTTCTTC. Translation: CASSEEAGSYNEQFF.